The sequence of this TCR beta chain was determined in a study of shared clonotypes between healthy human individuals. The naive CD8 fraction comprised CD45RO-negative cells positively selected for CCR7 and excluded terminally differentiated effector memory CD45RA+ cells. General observations from the study: Exclusively blood specimens were collected; tissue repertoires likely differ.

Worth noting for this clone: The antigen remains unidentified.

Germline V CDR1 and CDR2: MNHEY, SMNVEV (reference sequence). V was trimmed by 10 bases and J by 7 bases, leaving 13 bases between them. This CDR3 has 12 amino acids. Only in-frame clones appear in the TCRdb table, and some are missing; sequencing was by immunoSEQ multiplex PCR. The sample includes roughly 2.1 million clones, about 93% of them seen just once. This TCR was recovered from a young man in good health. Some clones in this sample may be carry-over from other donors' samples. The sequenced sample was naive CD8+ T cells from PBMCs. This chain uses TRBV27 with TRBJ2-2, with D possibly being TRBD1 (5 bases). DNA for the CDR3: TGTGCCACCCTAGGGGATTTCGGGGAGCTGTTTTTT. The encoded protein is CATLGDFGELFF.